The 15 T cell receptor beta chains given below trace back to one sample, sequenced in a study of response to subunit inactivated influenza vaccine. TCRdb passed the RT-PCR reads through MiXCR, listing each CDR3 protein once. This sample has about 520,000 distinct CDR3 sequences, with around 25% found just once. Material: CD4+ T cells sorted from PBMCs, obtained about 5 days after vaccination. These receptors all stem from a man in his fifties or sixties who received an inactivated influenza vaccine.

This clonotype has just a few counts. Compared with germline, one end of the junction differs, possibly owing to a read error. The DNA for the CDR3 is TGTTCCAGCGGGAGGGCCGCGGAGACCCAGTACTTC. This translates into CSSGRAAETQYF. This chain links TRBV28 with TRBJ2-5; 10 bases map to TRBD2. This CDR3 comprises 12 residues. Per the germline V gene, CDR1 is MDHEN and CDR2 is SYDVKM.

The table lists this clonotype with a few counts. V and J are TRBV12-3 or TRBV12-4 and TRBJ2-2; D is perhaps TRBD1 (8 bases). With 7 bases removed from V and 4 bases from J, the gap between germline ends came to 13 bases. The CDR3 contains 14 residues. The CDR3: CASTTGGATGELFF. CDR3 bases: TGTGCCAGCACTACAGGGGGGGCCACCGGGGAGCTGTTTTTT.

This clonotype has only a few counts. The chain employs TRBV5-6 and TRBJ1-6; the D is unclear. CDR1 and CDR2 (germline): SGHDT, YYEEEE. V lost 4 bases and J 7 bases, leaving 12 bases between the germline ends. This CDR3 spans 14 amino acids. CDR3 coding DNA: TGTGCCAGCAGCCCAGAGGTCCGAAATTCACCCCTCCACTTT. Translation gives CASSPEVRNSPLHF.

A few counts support this clonotype. The chain carries TRBV24-1 and TRBJ2-2; tentative D call: TRBD1 (5 bases). The V gene's germline CDR1 is KGHDR and CDR2 SFDVKD. The V and J ends lost 7 bases and 0 bases respectively, with 11 bases between them. The CDR3 contains 15 residues. In DNA, the CDR3 is TGTGCCACCAGCAGACAGACAGCGAACACCGGGGAGCTGTTTTTT. Translation: CATSRQTANTGELFF.

In its sample, this clonotype was seen many times. The chain employs TRBV20-1 and TRBJ1-1, with TRBD1 as a possible D gene (6 bases). Per the germline V gene, CDR1 is DFQATT and CDR2 is SNEGSKA (reference sequence). V was clipped by 3 bases and J by 3 bases, with 8 bases between them. The CDR3 covers 12 residues. The CDR3 reads CSASRGHTEAFF. CDR3 bases: TGCAGTGCTAGCAGGGGACACACTGAAGCTTTCTTT.

This clonotype has a handful of counts. The genes are TRBV28 and TRBJ1-2, with 7 bases identical to TRBD1. V dropped 6 bases and J dropped 3; count of bases not matched to a gene: 4. Germline V lookup: CDR1 MDHEN, CDR2 SYDVKM. This CDR3 is built from 13 residues. DNA for the CDR3: TGTGCCAGCAGAAACACAGGGGACTATGGCTACACCTTC. Translated: CASRNTGDYGYTF.

Only a few counts were recorded for this clonotype. The chain carries TRBV2 and TRBJ2-7; perhaps TRBD1 as D (6 bases). The CDR3 loop spans 15 amino acids. The V gene's germline CDR1 is SNHLY and CDR2 FYNNEI. Trimming removed 3 bases from V and 4 bases from J, with 16 bases in between. As DNA, the CDR3 is TGTGCCAGCAGTGACTTGGGGGCGCAAGATTACGAGCAGTACTTC. As protein: CASSDLGAQDYEQYF.

J is TRBJ2-3 and V is TRBV20-1, with 8 nucleotides matching TRBD2. Germline V gives CDR1 DFQATT, CDR2 SNEGSKA (reference sequence). The junction had 2 bases not matched to a gene; V was cut back by 2 bases and J by 1 base. The CDR3 consists of 14 residues. This chain's CDR3 is CSARKTSGTDTQYF. Here the CDR3 DNA reads TGCAGTGCTAGAAAGACTAGCGGCACAGATACGCAGTATTTT.

This chain joins TRBV12-5 and TRBJ2-3; D uncertain. The CDR3 is 14 residues long. The V end was cut by 2 bases, the J end by 4 bases, with 10 bases between. Germline CDR1 is LGHNT and CDR2 is FRNRAP. The CDR3 coding sequence is TGTGCTAGTGGTTTGTCCCTGTCGGCAGATACGCAGTATTTT. Translating it yields CASGLSLSADTQYF.

The chain carries TRBV28 and TRBJ2-5, with 11 bases identical to TRBD2. V gave up 4 bases and J gave up 4 bases; unmatched junction bases: 5. The CDR3 extends over 15 amino acids. CDR1 MDHEN and CDR2 SYDVKM come from the germline V gene. The CDR3 DNA sequence: TGTGCCAGCAGTTGGGTAGCGGGGGGGCGAGAGACCCAGTACTTC. Residues: CASSWVAGGRETQYF.

In this sample, this clonotype turned up a few times. The chain uses TRBV5-1 and TRBJ2-3; TRBD1 agrees at 8 bases. Germline V gives CDR1 SGHRS, CDR2 YFSETQ. The CDR3 is made up of 14 amino acids. V was clipped by 4 bases and J by 6 bases; unmatched bases: 7. The CDR3, as DNA: TGCGCCAGCAGCCTCGGGACAGGATTCGATACGCAGTATTTT. It encodes CASSLGTGFDTQYF. Supplemented by reference TRBV5-1 and TRBJ2-3, the full variable domain reads KAGVTQTPRYLIKTRGQQVTLSCSPISGHRSVSWYQQTPGQGLQFLFEYFSETQRNKGNFPGRFSGRQFSNSRSEMNVSTLELGDSALYLCASSLGTGFDTQYFGPGTRLTVL.

Many counts were recorded for this clonotype. This chain joins TRBV20-1 and TRBJ2-3; 12 bases align to TRBD1. Trimming at V came to 4 bases and at J to 5 bases, leaving 4 bases not matched to a gene. The CDR3 sequence is 14 residues long. Germline CDR1 and CDR2: DFQATT and SNEGSKA (reference sequence). CDR3 bases: TGCAGTGCTATGGGACAGGGGGCTGGAGATACGCAGTATTTT. This gives the protein CSAMGQGAGDTQYF.

This clonotype was observed a handful of times. The chain links TRBV5-1 to TRBJ2-7; 7 nucleotides agree with TRBD1. The CDR3 has 15 residues. V was pared by 7 bases and J by 1 base, with 11 bases of the junction left unmatched. Per the germline V gene, CDR1 is SGHRS and CDR2 is YFSETQ. In DNA, the CDR3 is TGCGCCAGCCGAGCCTCGACAGGGACATCCTACGAGCAGTACTTC. It specifies CASRASTGTSYEQYF.

The CDR3 reads CASSSLTRVGTQYF. The CDR3 region has the DNA TGTGCCAGCAGTTCACTGACACGGGTTGGGACCCAGTACTTC. The rearrangement links TRBV27 to TRBJ2-5, with D hard to call. Between the trimmed V and J ends, which lost 4 bases and 7 bases, there was a span of 16 bases. The CDR3 runs 14 residues. Germline values: CDR1 MNHEY, CDR2 SMNVEV (reference sequence).

This clonotype occurred a few times. The chain couples TRBV10-3 to TRBJ1-2; D unresolved. The CDR3 has 14 residues. Germline CDR1 and CDR2: ENHRY and SYGVKD. V shed 3 bases and J shed 2 bases, with 10 bases lying between them. As DNA, the CDR3 is TGTGCCATCAGTGACCCGACGGGAAACTATGGCTACACCTTC. Encoded protein: CAISDPTGNYGYTF.